The TCR beta chain described here comes from a study of blood T cell repertoires in COVID-19. Trimming removed 6 bases at V and 0 bases at J, with 9 bases between. This CDR3 spans 13 amino acids. Germline loops: CDR1 MGHDK, CDR2 SYGVNS. Methods used by the authors: Amplification of reference gene primers was used by the study to estimate nucleated cell counts. Here immunoSEQ multiplex PCR was the method, and the copy in TCRdb shows in-frame clones only, minus some. The DNA was the basis for D and trimming; V, J and clone size are from that table. The sample shows around 220,000 clones, approximately 84% of them seen only once.

The receptor's source is a man between 50 and 59 years old with acute or convalescent COVID-19. The chain uses TRBV25-1 and TRBJ2-7; D is undetermined. The sequenced sample was peripheral blood. CDR3 sequence reads: CASRPGTSYEQYF. CDR3 DNA: TGTGCCAGCAGGCCTGGCACCTCCTACGAGCAGTACTTC.